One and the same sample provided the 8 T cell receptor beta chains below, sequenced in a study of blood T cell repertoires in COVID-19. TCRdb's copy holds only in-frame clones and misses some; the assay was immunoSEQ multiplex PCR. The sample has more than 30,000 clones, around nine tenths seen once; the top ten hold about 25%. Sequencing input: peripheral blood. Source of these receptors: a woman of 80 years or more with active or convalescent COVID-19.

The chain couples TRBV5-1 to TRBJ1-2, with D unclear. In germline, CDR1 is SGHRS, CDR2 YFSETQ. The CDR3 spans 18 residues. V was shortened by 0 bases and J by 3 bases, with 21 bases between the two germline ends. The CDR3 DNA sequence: TGCGCCAGCAGCTTGGGGGTTGATCCAGGCCTGGCCCACTATGGCTACACCTTC. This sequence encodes CASSLGVDPGLAHYGYTF.

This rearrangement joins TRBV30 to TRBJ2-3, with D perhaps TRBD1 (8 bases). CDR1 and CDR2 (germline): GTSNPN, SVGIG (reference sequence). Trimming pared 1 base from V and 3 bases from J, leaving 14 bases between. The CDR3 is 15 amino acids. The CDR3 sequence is CAWSANRGGTDTQYF. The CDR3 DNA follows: TGTGCCTGGAGTGCAAACAGGGGGGGTACAGATACGCAGTATTTT.

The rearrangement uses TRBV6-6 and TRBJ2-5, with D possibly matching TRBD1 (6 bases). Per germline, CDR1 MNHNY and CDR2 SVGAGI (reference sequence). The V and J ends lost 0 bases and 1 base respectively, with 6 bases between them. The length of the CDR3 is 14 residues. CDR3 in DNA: TGTGCCAGCAGTTACTCAGGGGGCCAAGAGACCCAGTACTTC. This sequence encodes CASSYSGGQETQYF.

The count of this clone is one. The DNA for the CDR3 is TGTGCCAGCAGCCAAGATCCCGCGACAGGAAACAATGAGCAGTTCTTC. Encoded protein: CASSQDPATGNNEQFF. This rearrangement joins TRBV4-2 to TRBJ2-1; a weak D match, TRBD1 (6 bases). CDR3 length: 16 amino acids. V gave up 0 bases and J gave up 5 bases, with 14 bases separating them. CDR1 and CDR2 from the germline V gene are LGHNA and YNFKEQ.

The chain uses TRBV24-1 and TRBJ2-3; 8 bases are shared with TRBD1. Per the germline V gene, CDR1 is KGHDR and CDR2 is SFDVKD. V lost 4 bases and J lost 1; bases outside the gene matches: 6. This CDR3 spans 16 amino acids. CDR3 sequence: CATSDPGGQGTDTQYF. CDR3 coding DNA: TGTGCCACCAGTGACCCAGGGGGCCAGGGCACAGATACGCAGTATTTT.

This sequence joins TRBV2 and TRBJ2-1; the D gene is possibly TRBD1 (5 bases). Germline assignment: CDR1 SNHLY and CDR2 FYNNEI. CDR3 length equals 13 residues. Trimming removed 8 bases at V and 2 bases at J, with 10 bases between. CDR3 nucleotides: TGTGCCAGCTCAGGGTCCCCCTACAATGAGCAGTTCTTC. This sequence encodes CASSGSPYNEQFF. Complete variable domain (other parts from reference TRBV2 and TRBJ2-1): EPEVTQTPSHQVTQMGQEVILRCVPISNHLYFYWYRQILGQKVEFLVSFYNNEISEKSEIFDDQFSVERPDGSNFTLKIRSTKLEDSAMYFCASSGSPYNEQFFGPGTRLTVL.

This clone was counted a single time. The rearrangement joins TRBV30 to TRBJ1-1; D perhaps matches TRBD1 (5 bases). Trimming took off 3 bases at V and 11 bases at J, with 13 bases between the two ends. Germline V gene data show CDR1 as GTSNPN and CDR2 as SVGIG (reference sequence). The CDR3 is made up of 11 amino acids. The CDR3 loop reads CAWRTTGVAFF. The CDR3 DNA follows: TGTGCCTGGAGGACAACGGGGGTGGCTTTCTTT.

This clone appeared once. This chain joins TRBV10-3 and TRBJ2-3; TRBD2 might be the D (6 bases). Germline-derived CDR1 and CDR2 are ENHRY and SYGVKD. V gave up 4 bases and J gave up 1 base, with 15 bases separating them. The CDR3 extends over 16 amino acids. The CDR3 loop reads CAISAGTGVGTDTQYF. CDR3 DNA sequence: TGTGCCATCAGTGCTGGGACTGGGGTTGGCACAGATACGCAGTATTTT.